These 30 T cell receptor beta chains share one sample of origin, sequenced in a study of T-cell reconstitution after alpha-beta-depleted transplantation in children. It was with unique molecular identifiers that the TCRbeta library was prepared. TCRdb processed the PCR reads anew with MiXCR; each CDR3 protein has one entry. Among just under 350,000 distinct CDR3 sequences, roughly 17% were seen once, and the ten largest hold around 38%. The input for sequencing was PBMCs, mostly from graft donor cells, taken 360 days after TCRalphabeta/CD19-depleted stem cell transplant. These receptors all come from a male patient aged 2 to 9 who had a stem cell transplant for acute lymphoblastic leukemia, so the T cells may come from the graft donor.

The chain employs TRBV4-3 and TRBJ2-3; 8 positions match TRBD2. Germline V gene lookup returns CDR1 LGHNA and CDR2 YSLEER. The CDR3 has 17 residues. After removal of 3 bases from V and 4 bases from J, the junction contained 12 bases not matched to a gene. DNA for the CDR3: TGCGCCAGCAGCCACCTGTTCGGGACTAGAGAGTCAGATACGCAGTATTTT. It is translated as CASSHLFGTRESDTQYF.

This chain connects TRBV4-1 to TRBJ1-5, with D possibly being TRBD1 (6 bases). The CDR3 extends over 19 amino acids. Trimming pared 0 bases from V and 0 bases from J, leaving 18 bases between. Germline V gene lookup returns CDR1 MGHRA and CDR2 YSYEKL. This CDR3 reads CASSQDLTSRGYSNQPQHF. The CDR3 coding sequence is TGCGCCAGCAGCCAAGATCTTACGTCCAGGGGTTATAGCAATCAGCCCCAGCATTTT.

This clonotype has just a few counts. V gene TRBV10-3 combines with J gene TRBJ1-1, with 7 bases lining up with TRBD1. Germline V gene data show CDR1 as ENHRY and CDR2 as SYGVKD. The V gene end was trimmed by 4 bases and the J gene end by 4 bases; junction bases not matched to a gene: 9. The CDR3 consists of 15 residues. In DNA, the CDR3 is TGTGCCATCAGTGCCTCCGACAGGGCTCGCACTGAAGCTTTCTTT. It yields the protein CAISASDRARTEAFF.

The genes are TRBV7-2 and TRBJ1-4; D gene uncertain. This CDR3 comprises 13 residues. Germline V lookup: CDR1 SGHTA, CDR2 FQGNSA. The V end lost 8 bases, the J end lost 7 bases, and 14 bases lay between the germline ends. CDR3 DNA: TGTGCCAGCTCCAGACTTTACGGTGAAAAACTGTTTTTT. Protein: CASSRLYGEKLFF.

This clonotype appeared many times. This sequence joins TRBV20-1 and TRBJ2-7; 10 bases match TRBD2. Germline CDR1 is DFQATT and CDR2 is SNEGSKA (reference sequence). V trimming: 0 bases; J trimming: 4 bases; junction bases outside the gene matches: 6. The CDR3 has 15 amino acids. The CDR3 sequence: CSARDVLAGTYEQYF. In DNA, the CDR3 is TGCAGTGCTAGAGATGTACTAGCGGGAACATACGAGCAGTACTTC.

This clonotype was seen only a few times. The V and J genes are TRBV3-1 and TRBJ2-1, with D perhaps matching TRBD1 (5 bases). The CDR3 length is 15 residues. Germline V gene lookup returns CDR1 LGHDT and CDR2 YNNKEL (reference sequence). V lost 7 bases to trimming and J lost 7 bases, with 20 bases between them. CDR3: CASINTAGPPNEQFF. In nucleotides, the CDR3 is TGTGCCAGCATCAACACGGCAGGGCCACCAAATGAGCAGTTCTTC.

This clonotype was seen repeatedly, ten times or more. This sequence joins TRBV7-2 and TRBJ2-1, with TRBD2 matching 9 bases. Germline assignment: CDR1 SGHTA and CDR2 FQGNSA. After removal of 3 bases from V and 1 base from J, the junction contained 1 base not matched to a gene. The CDR3 is 15 amino acids. The CDR3 reads CASSFLAGSYNEQFF. The CDR3, as DNA: TGTGCCAGCAGCTTCCTAGCGGGATCCTACAATGAGCAGTTCTTC.

Here the CDR3 DNA reads TGTGCCAGCAGGGGGGACCAAGAGACCCAGTACTTC. Protein: CASRGDQETQYF. J is TRBJ2-5 and V is TRBV6-5; D may match TRBD1 or TRBD2 (5 bases each). Trimming cost V 6 bases and J 0 bases, with 5 bases left between them. Germline V CDR1 and CDR2: MNHEY, SVGAGI. This CDR3 has 12 amino acids.

This clonotype has a handful of counts. The genes are TRBV10-3 and TRBJ1-1; the D is unclear. The V end lost 8 bases, the J end lost 5 bases, and 12 bases lay between the germline ends. The germline gives CDR1 ENHRY, CDR2 SYGVKD. The CDR3 spans 12 residues. CDR3 amino acids: CAIGQFTTEAFF. The CDR3 DNA follows: TGTGCCATCGGGCAGTTTACAACTGAAGCTTTCTTT.

This clonotype was seen once. The chain is built from TRBV6-1 and TRBJ2-1; 7 positions match TRBD2. The CDR3 sequence is 17 residues long. CDR1 and CDR2 from the germline V gene are MNHNS and SASEGT. After removal of 4 bases from V and 2 bases from J, the junction contained 11 bases not matched to a gene. The CDR3 reads CASSAASSGPPYNEQFF. The CDR3, as DNA: TGTGCCAGCAGTGCGGCCAGTAGCGGGCCGCCCTACAATGAGCAGTTCTTC.

The chain employs TRBV18 and TRBJ2-5, with 8 positions matching TRBD1. This CDR3 region has 14 residues. The germline gives CDR1 KGHSH, CDR2 LQKENI. V shed 4 bases, J shed 2 bases, and the junction held 3 bases outside the gene matches. The DNA of the CDR3 is TGTGCCAGCTCACGGGGACAGGAGCAAGAGACCCAGTACTTC. Amino acids: CASSRGQEQETQYF.

This clonotype was seen only a few times. The gene calls are TRBV12-5 and TRBJ1-1; a possible D gene is TRBD1 (6 bases). The CDR3 consists of 15 residues. With 1 base removed from V and 4 bases from J, the gap between germline ends came to 13 bases. Germline assignment: CDR1 LGHNT and CDR2 FRNRAP. In DNA form, the CDR3 reads TGTGCTAGTGGTTTGGGGCCGGGGGCGGTCACTGAAGCTTTCTTT. Amino acid sequence: CASGLGPGAVTEAFF.

The CDR3 DNA reads TGCAGTGCTAGAGATGCTGCAGGATCCGGAAACACCATATATTTT. It codes for CSARDAAGSGNTIYF. The chain employs TRBV20-1 and TRBJ1-3; D unclear. Per the germline V gene, CDR1 is DFQATT and CDR2 is SNEGSKA (reference sequence). The ends were cut back, 0 bases at V and 4 bases at J, with 13 bases in the middle. The CDR3 loop spans 15 amino acids.

The chain recombines TRBV6-1 with TRBJ2-7; D unclear. CDR1 and CDR2 from the germline V gene are MNHNS and SASEGT. Deletions cut 6 bases from V and 2 bases from J, with 14 bases between. This CDR3 is built from 14 residues. CDR3 nucleotide sequence: TGTGCCAGCAGCCTCGACCGCGCCCCCTACGAGCAGTACTTC. Translated, it gives CASSLDRAPYEQYF.

The chain joins TRBV11-2 to TRBJ2-7, with 8 bases identical to TRBD1. With 4 bases clipped from V and 4 bases from J, the junction kept 18 bases outside the gene matches. CDR1 is SGHAT, CDR2 FQNNGV, per germline. The CDR3 totals 18 residues. In DNA, the CDR3 is TGTGCCAGCAGCTCTCACCCCGGGACAGGAGATAATGGATACGAGCAGTACTTC. Protein sequence: CASSSHPGTGDNGYEQYF. Drawing the rest from reference TRBV11-2 and TRBJ2-7, the complete variable domain is EAGVAQSPRYKIIEKRQSVAFWCNPISGHATLYWYQQILGQGPKLLIQFQNNGVVDDSQLPKDRFSAERLKGVDSTLKIQPAKLEDSAVYLCASSSHPGTGDNGYEQYFGPGTRLTVT.

The rearrangement uses TRBV27 and TRBJ2-3; the D gene is possibly TRBD1 (5 bases). With 5 bases removed from V and 8 bases from J, the gap between germline ends came to 23 bases. The CDR3 has 16 amino acids. CDR1 is MNHEY, CDR2 SMNVEV, per germline (reference sequence). The CDR3 sequence is CASSPIGAPGHGTQYF. CDR3 in DNA: TGTGCCAGCAGTCCGATAGGGGCTCCGGGCCATGGTACGCAGTATTTT.

This clonotype showed up many times. This chain joins TRBV7-9 and TRBJ2-7; possibly TRBD1 for D (6 bases). CDR1 is SEHNR and CDR2 is FQNEAQ in the germline V gene (reference sequence). Trimming shortened V by 5 bases and J by 4 bases, and 24 bases separated the two germline ends. The length of the CDR3 is 17 residues. The DNA of the CDR3 is TGTGCCAGCAGCGCACCCTTAGACACAGGGTGGCCATACGAGCAGTACTTC. This encodes CASSAPLDTGWPYEQYF. The full variable domain, its missing parts supplied by reference TRBV7-9 and TRBJ2-7, is DTGVSQNPRHKITKRGQNVTFRCDPISEHNRLYWYRQTLGQGPEFLTYFQNEAQLEKSRLLSDRFSAERPKGSFSTLEIQRTEQGDSAMYLCASSAPLDTGWPYEQYFGPGTRLTVT.

This clonotype has only a few counts. The chain combines TRBV18 with TRBJ1-5; TRBD1 is a possible D gene (6 bases). CDR3 length: 15 amino acids. Germline CDR1 KGHSH, CDR2 LQKENI. V shed 4 bases and J shed 5 bases, with 15 bases lying between them. The CDR3 is CASSQIGGSDQPQHF. In DNA, the CDR3 is TGTGCCAGCTCACAGATCGGGGGCAGCGATCAGCCCCAGCATTTT.

J is TRBJ1-5 and V is TRBV7-9, with unresolved D. The CDR3 contains 15 residues. The V and J ends lost 0 bases and 2 bases respectively, with 8 bases between them. Germline V gene lookup returns CDR1 SEHNR and CDR2 FQNEAQ (reference sequence). In nucleotides, the CDR3 is TGTGCCAGCAGCTTAGCCGGTAGCGGCAATCAGCCCCAGCATTTT. Protein product: CASSLAGSGNQPQHF.

This clonotype was detected only a few times. The chain combines TRBV29-1 with TRBJ1-1, with D tentatively TRBD1 (5 bases). Deletions cut 7 bases from V and 0 bases from J, with 9 bases between. Germline CDR1 is SQVTM and CDR2 is ANQGSEA. This CDR3 is built from 12 residues. The CDR3 DNA reads TGCAGCGGGACAACGATGAACACTGAAGCTTTCTTT. Translation gives CSGTTMNTEAFF.

This clonotype was picked up a small number of times. The J gene is TRBJ1-2, the V gene TRBV5-1; no definite D call. This CDR3 spans 13 amino acids. Germline assignment: CDR1 SGHRS and CDR2 YFSETQ. Between the trimmed V and J ends, which lost 0 bases and 4 bases, there was a span of 7 bases. The CDR3 nucleotides read TGCGCCAGCAGCTTGGAACAGCCCTATGGCTACACCTTC. This sequence encodes CASSLEQPYGYTF.

This clonotype was seen repeatedly, ten times or more. The V gene is TRBV5-5, the J gene TRBJ2-1; TRBD2 agrees at 11 bases. CDR3 length: 17 amino acids. Germline V gene data show CDR1 as SGHKS and CDR2 as YYEKEE (reference sequence). V lost 4 bases to trimming and J lost 0 bases; unmatched junction nucleotides: 6. The CDR3 here is CASSARLAGSSYNEQFF. DNA of the CDR3: TGTGCCAGCAGCGCCAGACTAGCGGGGAGCTCCTACAATGAGCAGTTCTTC.

With respect to this clonotype: A read error may explain this, as a much larger clone is one base away. A read error is likely, as this CDR3 ends without the conserved phenylalanine or tryptophan. J is TRBJ2-7 and V is TRBV6-1; the match to TRBD2 covers 8 bases. Germline V lookup: CDR1 MNHNS, CDR2 SASEGT. V lost 5 bases, J lost 0 bases, and 3 bases stayed unmatched. This CDR3 spans 14 amino acids. The chain's CDR3 is CASSSGSPSYEQYY. For the CDR3, the DNA is TGTGCCAGCAGTAGCGGGAGTCCCTCCTACGAGCAGTACTAC.

The CDR3: CASSTGSRNEQFF. CDR3 DNA: TGTGCCAGCAGCACGGGATCTCGCAATGAGCAGTTCTTC. This rearrangement joins TRBV12-3 or TRBV12-4 to TRBJ2-1; tentative D call: TRBD2 (5 bases). This CDR3 is 13 amino acids long. The V and J ends lost 6 bases and 6 bases respectively, with 12 bases between them.

This clonotype was found a few times. V usage is TRBV9 and J usage is TRBJ2-7, with 7 bases fitting TRBD1. V lost 0 bases and J lost 2; bases outside the gene matches: 5. Germline CDR1 SGDLS, CDR2 YYNGEE. This CDR3 comprises 15 residues. The CDR3 sequence: CASSVAGQPPYEQYF. CDR3 bases: TGTGCCAGCAGCGTAGCGGGACAGCCTCCCTACGAGCAGTACTTC.

This clonotype was counted only a few times. The J gene is TRBJ2-7, the V gene TRBV4-1; no clear D. The CDR3 runs to 15 residues. Germline V CDR1 and CDR2: MGHRA, YSYEKL. V was clipped by 4 bases and J by 3 bases, with 16 bases between them. CDR3 DNA sequence: TGCGCCAGCAGCCCCCGTTACCCCGTTAACTACGAGCAGTACTTC. It yields the protein CASSPRYPVNYEQYF.

Only a few counts were recorded for this clonotype. This chain connects TRBV28 to TRBJ2-5, with D tentatively TRBD1 (5 bases). This CDR3 is 15 amino acids long. Germline CDR1 and CDR2: MDHEN and SYDVKM. Trimming removed 5 bases from V and 5 bases from J, with 18 bases in between. CDR3 nucleotides: TGTGCCAGCAGTGCCCTTTTGGGGCCTGGCGAGACCCAGTACTTC. Encoded protein: CASSALLGPGETQYF.

The chain has TRBV10-3 and TRBJ1-2; TRBD1 aligns across 8 bases. This CDR3 contains 14 residues. CDR1 and CDR2 (germline): ENHRY, SYGVKD. J gave up 0 bases and V 9 bases, and 6 bases lay outside the gene matches. Written as DNA, the CDR3 is TGTGCCATGACAGGGGATTCAGCTAACTATGGCTACACCTTC. Encoded protein: CAMTGDSANYGYTF.

In its sample, this clonotype was seen many times. This chain joins TRBV20-1 and TRBJ2-1; 10 bases are a match to TRBD2. The CDR3 sequence is 14 residues long. V shed 3 bases, J shed 4 bases, and the junction held 3 bases outside the gene matches. Germline V lookup: CDR1 DFQATT, CDR2 SNEGSKA (reference sequence). CDR3 coding DNA: TGCAGTGCTAGTGGAGCGGGAGGGTACAATGAGCAGTTCTTC. The encoded protein is CSASGAGGYNEQFF.

This chain uses TRBV4-3 with TRBJ2-1, with 16 positions matching TRBD2. The junction had 9 bases not matched to a gene; V was cut back by 0 bases and J by 16 bases. The germline V gene encodes CDR1 LGHNA and CDR2 YSLEER. The CDR3 runs 16 residues. CDR3: CASSQDRGTSGRAAFF. CDR3 nucleotides: TGCGCCAGCAGCCAAGATCGGGGGACTAGCGGGAGGGCGGCTTTCTTC.